Listed here is a single TCR beta chain. Its target is unknown. Measured with immunoSEQ multiplex PCR; TCRdb has only the in-frame clones, and not every one. Seen here are approximately 460,000 clones, approximately 90% observed once, and the top ten hold 1.5% to 2%. Treatment described: 19 received Ad26.COV2.S at low or high dose, single or two shots; several received placebo; per-sample allocation not given. Sampling occurred on day 63 after the first vaccine or placebo injection. This specimen comes from a study of Ad26.COV2.S vaccination and SARS-CoV-2 variants. Study context: Once, or twice with 56 days between doses, Ad26.COV2.S was given intramuscularly.

V lost 5 bases to trimming and J lost 1 base, with 14 bases between them. Germline-derived CDR1 and CDR2 are LGHDT and YNNKEL (reference sequence). The CDR3 runs 15 residues. General study points: Analyses of TCR breadth and depth may have underestimated total T cell responses. Placebo recipients had lower spike-specific TCR breadth than vaccine recipients.

The sequence was obtained from a person aged 18-60 years who received the Ad26.COV2.S COVID-19 vaccine or a placebo. V and J are TRBV3-1 (or the pseudogene TRBV3-2) and TRBJ1-2; D is perhaps TRBD1 (6 bases). This specimen was peripheral blood, taken in a trial of Ad26.COV2.S vaccine versus placebo. The CDR3 loop reads CASSTAGEYNYGYTF. The CDR3 bases are TGTGCCAGCAGCACGGCAGGGGAATATAACTATGGCTACACCTTC.